This T cell receptor beta chain was retrieved from a study of blood T cell repertoires in COVID-19. Authors' methods: Quantification of nucleated cells was approximated via reference gene primer amplification. Libraries were prepared by immunoSEQ multiplex PCR; TCRdb keeps only in-frame clonotypes and omits some of them. V and J calls and clone size are as listed in that table; D and trimming were resolved from the DNA. The sample contains fewer than 350,000 clones, approximately 86% of which appear only once. In Cohort 3, a recovered donor had either two negative PCRs, clearance, or symptom resolution. This CDR3 has 16 amino acids. Germline-derived CDR1 and CDR2 are MDHEN and SYDVKM. The V end lost 5 bases, the J end lost 7 bases, and 18 bases lay between the germline ends.

Input material: PBMCs or T cells enriched from blood (not recorded which). The chain couples TRBV28 to TRBJ1-6, with TRBD1 as a possible D gene (5 bases). The receptor was isolated from a woman aged 30 to 39 who had recovered from COVID-19. CDR3 sequence reads: CASSPLWAGINSPLHF. CDR3 sequence (DNA): TGTGCCAGCAGTCCCCTTTGGGCAGGGATAAATTCACCCCTCCACTTT.